These T cell receptor beta chains were read from a single sample in a study of PD-1 blockade in classical Hodgkin lymphoma. TCRdb's copy holds only in-frame clones and misses some; the assay was immunoSEQ multiplex PCR. This table holds 22,000 or so clones, 89% found once. Sequenced: CD4+ T cells from blood. The receptors originated from a human donor with classical Hodgkin lymphoma. Each CDR3 is given with its conserved first and last residue. A D gene is named only where the DNA matches it firmly. Part of the rows lack a size; the others show once, few, many or a class for expanded clones.

abundance | j_gene | v_gene | d_gene | len | CDR3aa | CDR3nt
- | TRBJ2-5 | TRBV7-9 | - | 15 | CASSETRQGRETQYF | TGTGCCAGCAGCGAGACTCGGCAGGGGAGGGAGACCCAGTACTTC
- | TRBJ2-5 | TRBV5-6 | - | 15 | CASSLPGGTQETQYF | TGTGCCAGCAGCTTGCCCGGGGGCACCCAAGAGACCCAGTACTTC
once | TRBJ2-7 | TRBV2 | TRBD1 | 14 | CASSKQGKPYEQYF | TGTGCCAGCAGTAAACAGGGGAAACCCTACGAGCAGTACTTC
- | TRBJ2-3 | TRBV5-1 | TRBD2 | 15 | CASSLRGLATDTQYF | TGCGCCAGCAGCTTGCGGGGACTAGCGACAGATACGCAGTATTTT
- | TRBJ2-7 | TRBV5-1 | TRBD2 | 16 | CASSASLAGGPYEQYF | TGCGCCAGCAGCGCCTCACTAGCGGGGGGACCCTACGAGCAGTACTTC
- | TRBJ2-7 | TRBV14 | TRBD1 | 18 | CASSQRGTGSFYGYEQYF | TGTGCCAGCAGCCAACGAGGGACAGGGAGCTTTTACGGGTACGAGCAGTACTTC
- | TRBJ2-1 | TRBV18 | TRBD1 | 16 | CASSPVGTAPYNEQFF | TGTGCCAGCTCGCCAGTCGGGACAGCCCCCTACAATGAGCAGTTCTTC
- | TRBJ2-6 | TRBV2 | - | 16 | CASSVFLGSGANVLTF | TGTGCCAGCAGTGTTTTCTTGGGATCAGGGGCCAACGTCCTGACTTTC
- | TRBJ1-2 | TRBV7-9 | - | 13 | CASSLKDSYGYTF | TGTGCCAGCAGCCTTAAGGACAGCTATGGCTACACCTTC
- | TRBJ2-7 | TRBV6-1 | - | 14 | CASSPAGTQYEQYF | TGTGCCAGCAGTCCCGCCGGGACACAGTACGAGCAGTACTTC
- | TRBJ2-7 | TRBV7-9 | TRBD2 | 15 | CASSPGGPRSYEQYF | TGTGCCAGCAGCCCGGGGGGGCCGAGGTCCTACGAGCAGTACTTC
- | TRBJ1-2 | TRBV6-5 | TRBD1 | 15 | CASSSQATGLWGYTF | TGTGCCAGCAGTTCCCAGGCGACAGGGTTATGGGGCTACACCTTC
- | TRBJ2-1 | TRBV11-3 | TRBD1 | 15 | CASSRGGASYNEQFF | TGTGCCAGCAGCCGAGGGGGCGCCTCCTACAATGAGCAGTTCTTC
- | TRBJ2-7 | TRBV15 | TRBD2 | 14 | CATRAGGGSYEQYF | TGTGCCACCCGGGCGGGGGGCGGGTCCTACGAGCAGTACTTC
- | TRBJ1-5 | TRBV6-5 | - | 15 | CASRNRRGRNQPQHF | TGTGCCAGCAGGAACAGGCGGGGACGCAATCAGCCCCAGCATTTT
- | TRBJ2-3 | TRBV6-5 | - | 14 | CASSYMAGSDTQYF | TGTGCCAGCAGTTACATGGCGGGGTCTGATACGCAGTATTTT
few | TRBJ1-1 | TRBV9 | - | 14 | CASGPGQTDTEAFF | TGTGCCAGCGGGCCCGGACAGACGGACACTGAAGCTTTCTTT
- | TRBJ1-2 | TRBV28 | - | 15 | CASSFPGTKGNGYTF | TGTGCCAGCAGTTTTCCTGGGACGAAGGGAAATGGCTACACCTTC
once | TRBJ2-2 | TRBV5-1 | - | 13 | CASGNGNTGELFF | TGCGCCAGCGGGAACGGGAACACCGGGGAGCTGTTTTTT
- | TRBJ1-5 | TRBV25-1 | - | 14 | CASSDPGSNQPQHF | TGTGCCAGCAGTGACCCAGGGAGCAATCAGCCCCAGCATTTT
- | TRBJ1-1 | TRBV7-9 | TRBD1 | 13 | CASSLGRGSEAFF | TGTGCCAGCAGCTTAGGCAGGGGGTCCGAAGCTTTCTTT
- | TRBJ1-6 | TRBV4-1 | - | 15 | CASSQGGTLNSPLHF | TGCGCCAGCAGCCAAGGGGGCACTCTTAATTCACCCCTCCACTTT
- | TRBJ1-1 | TRBV15 | - | 15 | CATSRGRGMNTEAFF | TGTGCCACCAGCAGAGGGCGGGGAATGAACACTGAAGCTTTCTTT
- | TRBJ1-1 | TRBV7-8 | - | 15 | CASSSLGGRTLEAFF | TGTGCCAGCAGCTCCCTTGGGGGGAGGACCCTTGAAGCTTTCTTT
- | TRBJ2-5 | TRBV5-4 | - | 12 | CASSSPGETQYF | TGTGCCAGCAGTTCCCCCGGAGAGACCCAGTACTTC
- | TRBJ2-3 | TRBV7-2 | - | 15 | CASSPQTGSTDTQYF | TGTGCCAGCAGCCCGCAGACAGGAAGCACAGATACGCAGTATTTT
- | TRBJ2-3 | TRBV11-3 | - | 12 | CASSLETDTQYF | TGTGCCAGCAGCTTAGAGACAGATACGCAGTATTTT
- | TRBJ2-7 | TRBV5-1 | - | 12 | CASSLSTYEQYF | TGCGCCAGCAGCTTGTCGACCTACGAGCAGTACTTC
- | TRBJ1-5 | TRBV15 | - | 15 | CATSRDRVSNQPQHF | TGTGCCACCAGCAGAGATCGGGTTAGCAATCAGCCCCAGCATTTT
- | TRBJ1-2 | TRBV27 | - | 15 | CASRRTRGDFYGYTF | TGTGCCAGCAGACGGACAAGGGGAGACTTCTATGGCTACACCTTC
- | TRBJ1-2 | TRBV30 | - | 14 | CAWSVLRGLYGYTF | TGTGCCTGGAGTGTGTTAAGGGGCCTTTATGGCTACACCTTC
- | TRBJ1-2 | TRBV6-5 | - | 11 | CASSGSVGYTF | TGTGCCAGCAGTGGGAGCGTAGGCTACACCTTC
- | TRBJ1-4 | TRBV29-1 | TRBD1 | 12 | CSTRGDNEKLFF | TGCAGCACCAGGGGGGATAATGAAAAACTGTTTTTT
- | TRBJ2-3 | TRBV7-6 | TRBD1 | 16 | CASRLGGQATTDTQYF | TGTGCCAGCAGGTTGGGCGGACAGGCCACCACAGATACGCAGTATTTT
- | TRBJ1-1 | TRBV10-3 | TRBD1 | 13 | CATAGTANTEAFF | TGTGCCACAGCCGGGACAGCGAACACTGAAGCTTTCTTT
- | TRBJ2-3 | TRBV5-1 | - | 15 | CASSLRWGPPNTQYF | TGCGCCAGCAGCTTAAGGTGGGGTCCCCCCAATACGCAGTATTTT
- | TRBJ2-3 | TRBV6-1 | TRBD2 | 15 | CASTYGGVSTDTQYF | TGTGCCAGCACCTACGGGGGGGTTTCAACAGATACGCAGTATTTT
- | TRBJ1-1 | TRBV11-3 | - | 13 | CASSSYTYTEAFF | TGTGCCAGCAGCTCCTACACGTACACTGAAGCTTTCTTT
- | TRBJ2-1 | TRBV7-2 | - | 13 | CASSASVYNEQFF | TGTGCCAGCAGCGCCTCAGTGTACAATGAGCAGTTCTTC
- | TRBJ1-5 | TRBV27 | TRBD1 | 14 | CASSFLGGGQPQHF | TGTGCCAGCAGTTTTTTAGGGGGCGGTCAGCCCCAGCATTTT
- | TRBJ1-1 | TRBV6-5 | - | 13 | CASSYTENTEAFF | TGTGCCAGCAGTTACACGGAAAACACTGAAGCTTTCTTT
once | TRBJ2-7 | TRBV2 | - | 16 | CASRALFGSTSYEQYF | TGTGCCAGCAGGGCCCTGTTCGGGAGTACTTCCTACGAGCAGTACTTC